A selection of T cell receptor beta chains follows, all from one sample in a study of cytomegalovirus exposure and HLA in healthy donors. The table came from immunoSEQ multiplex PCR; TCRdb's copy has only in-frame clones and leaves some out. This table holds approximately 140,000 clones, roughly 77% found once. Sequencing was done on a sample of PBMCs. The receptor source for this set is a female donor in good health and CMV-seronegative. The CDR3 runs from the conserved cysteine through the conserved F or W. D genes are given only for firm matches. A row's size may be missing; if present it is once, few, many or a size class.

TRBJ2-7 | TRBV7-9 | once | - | CSSSITGYEQYF | TGTTCCAGCAGCATAACGGGCTACGAGCAGTACTTC
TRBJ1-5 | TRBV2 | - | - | CASSGRQIGYSNQPQHF | TGTGCCAGCAGTGGACGACAGATAGGGTATAGCAATCAGCCCCAGCATTTT
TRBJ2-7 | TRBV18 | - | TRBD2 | CASLPSGRSSYEQYF | TGTGCCAGCTTACCTAGCGGGAGGTCCTCCTACGAGCAGTACTTC
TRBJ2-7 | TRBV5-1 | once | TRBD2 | CASSPRALAGSYEQYF | TGCGCCAGCAGCCCCCGAGCTCTAGCGGGTTCCTACGAGCAGTACTTC
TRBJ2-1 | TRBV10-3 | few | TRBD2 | CAISESGRDEQFF | TGTGCCATCAGTGAGTCGGGGAGGGATGAGCAGTTCTTC
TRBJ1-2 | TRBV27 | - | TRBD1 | CASSLSIHRDRGYGYTF | TGTGCCAGCAGTTTATCGATACACAGGGACAGGGGGTATGGCTACACCTTC
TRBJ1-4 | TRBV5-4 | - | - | CASSLGTDEKLFF | TGTGCCAGCAGCTTGGGGACAGATGAAAAACTGTTTTTT
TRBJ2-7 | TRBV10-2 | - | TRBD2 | CASSSDSGRGEQYF | TGCGCCAGCAGTAGCGATAGCGGGAGGGGCGAGCAGTACTTC
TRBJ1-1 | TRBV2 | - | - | CASSTNRAAEGFF | TGTGCCAGCAGTACGAACAGGGCTGCTGAAGGTTTCTTT
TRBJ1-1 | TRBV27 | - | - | CASSYEGSGEAFF | TGTGCCAGCAGTTACGAGGGCAGTGGTGAAGCTTTCTTT
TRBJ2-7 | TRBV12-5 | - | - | CASGLVPGEGEQYF | TGTGCTAGTGGTTTGGTACCAGGGGAAGGCGAGCAGTACTTC
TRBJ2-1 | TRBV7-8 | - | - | CASSLRRVPSYNEQFF | TGTGCCAGCAGCTTAAGGCGGGTTCCCTCCTACAATGAGCAGTTCTTC
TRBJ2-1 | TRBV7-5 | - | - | CVRSPPRGTENEQFF | TGTGTCAGAAGCCCCCCTCGCGGGACAGAGAATGAGCAGTTCTTC
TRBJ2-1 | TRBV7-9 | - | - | CSSPPSPEIADNEQFF | TGTTCCAGCCCTCCGTCCCCGGAGATTGCCGACAATGAGCAGTTCTTC
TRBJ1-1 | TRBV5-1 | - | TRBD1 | CASSLDTGGLTEAFF | TGCGCCAGCAGCTTGGATACAGGGGGGTTGACTGAAGCTTTCTTT
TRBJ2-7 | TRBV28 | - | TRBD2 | CVTSGSRKQYF | TGTGTTACGAGCGGGAGCCGAAAGCAGTACTTC
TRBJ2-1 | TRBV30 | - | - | CAWSPSGGEQFF | TGTGCCTGGAGCCCATCAGGTGGAGAGCAGTTCTTC
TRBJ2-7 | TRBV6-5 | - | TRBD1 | CASSSIRQGPFGQYF | TGTGCCAGCAGTTCCATACGACAGGGTCCTTTTGGGCAGTACTTC
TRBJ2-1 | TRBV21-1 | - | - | CASNRLPGQGYNEQFF | TGTGCCAGCAACCGATTGCCGGGACAGGGGTACAATGAGCAGTTCTTC
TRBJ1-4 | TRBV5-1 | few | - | CASSLADTPTNEKLFF | TGCGCCAGCAGCTTGGCTGACACCCCAACTAATGAAAAACTGTTTTTT
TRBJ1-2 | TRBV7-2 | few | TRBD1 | CASSGQGVEGYTF | TGTGCCAGCAGCGGACAGGGTGTTGAGGGCTACACCTTC
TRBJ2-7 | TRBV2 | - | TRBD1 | CASTARGQPYEQYF | TGTGCCAGCACCGCTAGGGGGCAGCCCTACGAGCAGTACTTC
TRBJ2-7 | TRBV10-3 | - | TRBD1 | CAISGTVETYEQYF | TGTGCCATCAGCGGGACAGTCGAAACCTACGAGCAGTACTTC
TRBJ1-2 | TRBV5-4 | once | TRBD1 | CASSNPDRGVYGYTF | TGTGCCAGCAGCAACCCGGACAGGGGGGTCTATGGCTACACCTTC
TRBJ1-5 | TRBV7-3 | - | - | CASSLAGRENQPQHF | TGTGCCAGCAGCTTAGCAGGGCGGGAGAATCAGCCCCAGCATTTT
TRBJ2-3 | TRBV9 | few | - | CASSTSSSPSTDTQYF | TGTGCCAGCAGCACCAGCTCTAGCCCTAGCACAGATACGCAGTATTTT
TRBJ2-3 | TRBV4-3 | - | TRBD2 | CASSQDLASGASSTDTQYF | TGCGCCAGCAGCCAAGATTTGGCTAGCGGAGCCTCTAGCACAGATACGCAGTATTTT
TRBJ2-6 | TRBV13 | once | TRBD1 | CASSLLDRPSGANVLTF | TGTGCCAGCAGCTTATTGGACAGGCCCTCTGGGGCCAACGTCCTGACTTTC
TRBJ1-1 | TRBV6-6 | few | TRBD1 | CASSYPGQGLNTEAFF | TGTGCCAGCAGTTACCCGGGACAGGGGTTGAACACTGAAGCTTTCTTT
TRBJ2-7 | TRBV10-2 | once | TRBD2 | CASSERLAGLSDDEQYF | TGCGCCAGCAGTGAGAGGTTAGCGGGATTATCGGACGACGAGCAGTACTTC
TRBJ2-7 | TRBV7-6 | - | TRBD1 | CASSHTGDGYEQYF | TGTGCCAGCAGCCACACAGGGGACGGCTACGAGCAGTACTTC
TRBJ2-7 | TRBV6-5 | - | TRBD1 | CASSSTGGYEQYF | TGTGCCAGCAGTTCGACAGGGGGCTACGAGCAGTACTTC
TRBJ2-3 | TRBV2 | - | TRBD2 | CASKARRTGGGDTQYF | TGTGCCAGCAAGGCTAGGAGGACGGGGGGAGGAGATACGCAGTATTTT
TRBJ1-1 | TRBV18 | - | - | CASSQNARDTEAFF | TGTGCCAGCTCACAAAATGCCAGGGACACTGAAGCTTTCTTT
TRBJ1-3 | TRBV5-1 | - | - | CASSLIGLSGNTIYF | TGCGCCAGCAGCTTGATTGGGCTTTCTGGAAACACCATATATTTT
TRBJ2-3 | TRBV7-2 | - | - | CASSLGGLHGSSTDTQYF | TGTGCCAGCAGCTTAGGGGGCCTTCATGGTAGCAGCACAGATACGCAGTATTTT
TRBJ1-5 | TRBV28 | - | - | CASSIRGRGPNQPQHF | TGTGCCAGCAGTATCCGGGGCAGGGGCCCGAATCAGCCCCAGCATTTT
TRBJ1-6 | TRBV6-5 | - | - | CASSPIGGGEAPLHF | TGTGCCAGCAGCCCTATTGGGGGGGGCGAGGCACCCCTCCACTTT
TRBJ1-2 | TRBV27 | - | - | CASSPDRSNYGYTF | TGTGCCAGCAGTCCAGACAGGTCTAACTATGGCTACACCTTC
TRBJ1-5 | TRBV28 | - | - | CASSGIAYSNQPQHF | TGTGCCAGCAGCGGCATAGCTTATAGCAATCAGCCCCAGCATTTT
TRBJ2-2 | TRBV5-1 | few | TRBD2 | CASSVLAGTGELFF | TGCGCCAGCAGCGTATTAGCGGGCACCGGGGAGCTGTTTTTT
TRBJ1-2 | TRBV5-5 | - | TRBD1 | CASSIGQGYYGYTF | TGTGCCAGCAGCATCGGACAGGGCTACTATGGCTACACCTTC
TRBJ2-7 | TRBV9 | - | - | CASSVDLATSYEQYF | TGTGCCAGCAGCGTAGACCTGGCCACGTCCTACGAGCAGTACTTC